The T cell receptor beta chain described here comes from a study of vaccination and CD4 T cells after COVID-19. Overall study context: Six males and four females constituted the convalescent cohort, two of whom were Hispanic. Overlapping spike peptides of SARS-CoV-2, HCoV-NL63, HCoV-OC43 and HCoV-229E stimulated the cells.

This clonotype was detected only a few times. Its antigen remains unidentified. Treatment defined: approximately nine-day PBMC culture with coronavirus spike peptide pools or control peptides (ViraFEST assay). The Oncomine TCR Beta short-read assay sequenced DNA from cultured CD4+ T cells. In TCRdb, the PCR reads were re-called with MiXCR into one record per CDR3 protein. The sample lists about 18,000 distinct CDR3 sequences; over 75% were seen once. The clonotype originates from a human donor who received a COVID-19 vaccine. The sample consisted of CD4+ T cells from blood, cultured in vitro, taken after SARS-CoV-2 vaccination.

The CDR3 loop reads CASSLDGGSPLHF. The CDR3 DNA sequence: TGTGCCAGCAGCTTAGACGGCGGTTCACCCCTCCACTTT. The chain joins TRBV11-3 to TRBJ1-6; no clear D. V shed 0 bases and J shed 9 bases, with 6 bases lying between them. CDR3 length: 13 residues. Germline V lookup: CDR1 SGHNT, CDR2 YENEEA.